A single sample gave rise to the 25 T cell receptor beta chains below, sequenced in a study of cytomegalovirus exposure and HLA in healthy donors (dated by TCRdb to about 2017). The method was the immunoSEQ multiplex PCR assay. The multiplex PCR relied on a mix of 60 forward primers for TCR Vbeta segments and 13 reverse primers for TCR Jbeta segments. The source is immuneACCESS, and TCRdb retained only in-frame sequences with V and J called. Part of the clones is not carried over; for the studies checked, unresolved V genes explain less than half of this, and the remainder is unexplained. The table kept for this sample lists under 45,000 clones. The leading ten clones occupy 3.5% to 4% of the sample. Input material: PBMCs. The receptors originated from a male donor in good health and CMV-seronegative.

J is TRBJ2-7 and V is TRBV2; D not certain. Trimming removed 0 bases from V and 4 bases from J, with 10 bases in between. Germline CDR1 is SNHLY and CDR2 is FYNNEI. This CDR3 comprises 14 residues. CDR3 sequence (DNA): TGTGCCAGCAGTGAAGCGCATGGGCGTTACGAGCAGTACTTC. Translating it yields CASSEAHGRYEQYF. Full variable domain (remainder filled in from reference TRBV2 and TRBJ2-7): EPEVTQTPSHQVTQMGQEVILRCVPISNHLYFYWYRQILGQKVEFLVSFYNNEISEKSEIFDDQFSVERPDGSNFTLKIRSTKLEDSAMYFCASSEAHGRYEQYFGPGTRLTVT.

The J gene is TRBJ1-1, the V gene TRBV9, with TRBD1 matching over 8 bases. CDR3 length: 15 amino acids. After removal of 3 bases from V and 2 bases from J, the junction contained 6 bases not matched to a gene. Germline CDR1 and CDR2: SGDLS and YYNGEE. The CDR3 reads CASSASGGSNTEAFF. The CDR3 coding sequence is TGTGCCAGCAGCGCGTCAGGGGGCAGTAACACTGAAGCTTTCTTT.

The chain is built from TRBV10-3 and TRBJ2-1; D unresolved. Germline V gives CDR1 ENHRY, CDR2 SYGVKD. Trimming took 0 bases from V and 8 from J, leaving 11 bases between them. The CDR3 extends over 14 amino acids. In nucleotides, the CDR3 is TGTGCCATCAGTGAGTCGTTTTTAACGGATGAGCAGTTCTTC. Residues: CAISESFLTDEQFF.

The chain couples TRBV19 to TRBJ1-1; D possibly corresponds to TRBD1 (6 bases). Germline V lookup: CDR1 LNHDA, CDR2 SQIVND (reference sequence). Between the trimmed V and J ends, which lost 8 bases and 9 bases, there was a span of 16 bases. The length of the CDR3 is 12 residues. CDR3 residues: CASSRGGEKAFF. The CDR3 region has the DNA TGTGCCAGTTCTAGGGGGGGGGAGAAAGCTTTCTTT.

This chain connects TRBV5-1 to TRBJ2-5; D may be TRBD2 (6 bases). V lost 0 bases and J lost 2, with 11 bases in between. CDR3 length equals 15 residues. Germline-derived CDR1 and CDR2 are SGHRS and YFSETQ. CDR3 sequence: CASSLGLARQETQYF. The CDR3 DNA follows: TGCGCCAGCAGCTTGGGTCTAGCGCGGCAAGAGACCCAGTACTTC.

The chain is built from TRBV25-1 and TRBJ2-7; possible D gene TRBD1, 6 bases. The CDR3 runs 12 residues. CDR1 and CDR2 (germline): MGHDK, SYGVNS. V shed 1 base and J shed 10 bases, with 11 bases lying between them. The CDR3 here is CASSESRTAQYF. The CDR3 bases are TGTGCCAGCAGTGAATCGCGGACAGCCCAGTACTTC.

J is TRBJ1-1 and V is TRBV25-1; tentative D call: TRBD1 (5 bases). The germline gives CDR1 MGHDK, CDR2 SYGVNS. V dropped 7 bases and J dropped 0 bases, with 12 bases sitting between them. CDR3 size: 14 residues. CDR3 region: CASIGGGLNTEAFF. The CDR3, as DNA: TGTGCCAGCATCGGCGGGGGTTTGAACACTGAAGCTTTCTTT. The full variable domain, in which reference TRBV25-1 and TRBJ1-1 provide the parts outside the CDR3, is EADIYQTPRYLVIGTGKKITLECSQTMGHDKMYWYQQDPGMELHLIHYSYGVNSTEKGDLSSESTVSRIRTEHFPLTLESARPSHTSQYLCASIGGGLNTEAFFGQGTRLTVV.

The chain carries TRBV7-2 and TRBJ1-2, with D perhaps matching TRBD1 (6 bases). The CDR3 is 12 residues long. V gave up 5 bases and J gave up 8 bases, with 12 bases separating them. The germline CDR1 and CDR2 sequences are SGHTA and FQGNSA. CDR3 in amino acids: CASSQGGRGYTF. The CDR3 DNA follows: TGTGCCAGCAGCCAAGGGGGACGGGGCTACACCTTC.

This chain connects TRBV7-9 to TRBJ1-5; possibly TRBD1 for D (5 bases). Germline V gene data show CDR1 as SEHNR and CDR2 as FQNEAQ (reference sequence). CDR3 length equals 14 residues. V gave up 1 base and J gave up 3 bases, with 7 bases separating them. CDR3 nucleotides: TGTGCCAGCAGCTTAGAAGGGGCCAATCAGCCCCAGCATTTT. Its translation is CASSLEGANQPQHF. Together with reference TRBV7-9 and TRBJ1-5, the CDR3 gives the full variable domain: DTGVSQNPRHKITKRGQNVTFRCDPISEHNRLYWYRQTLGQGPEFLTYFQNEAQLEKSRLLSDRFSAERPKGSFSTLEIQRTEQGDSAMYLCASSLEGANQPQHFGDGTRLSIL.

The chain has TRBV7-2 and TRBJ2-5, with D possibly TRBD1 on 6 matching bases. Germline CDR1 reads SGHTA; CDR2 reads FQGNSA. The CDR3 runs to 14 residues. Trimming stripped 3 bases from V and 4 bases from J, with 12 bases between. The CDR3 region has the DNA TGTGCCAGCAGCTTGGCTTGGGGGCCAGAGACCCAGTACTTC. Protein: CASSLAWGPETQYF.

This chain links TRBV7-2 with TRBJ2-1; 9 bases align to TRBD1. Germline values: CDR1 SGHTA, CDR2 FQGNSA. J was trimmed by 7 bases and V by 2 bases; bases with no gene match: 12. The CDR3 has 17 residues. The CDR3 region is CASSLSATGTGKNEQFF. CDR3 DNA sequence: TGTGCCAGCAGCTTATCCGCTACCGGGACAGGGAAAAATGAGCAGTTCTTC.

This chain uses TRBV14 with TRBJ2-7, with TRBD1 identical over 7 bases. Germline V lookup: CDR1 SGHDN, CDR2 FVKESK. The CDR3 sequence is 13 residues long. With 9 bases clipped from V and 1 base from J, the junction kept 6 bases outside the gene matches. The CDR3 DNA sequence: TGTGCCAGTAGGACAGGCGAATCCTACGAGCAGTACTTC. It specifies CASRTGESYEQYF. Combining the CDR3 with reference TRBV14 and TRBJ2-7 gives the whole variable domain EAGVTQFPSHSVIEKGQTVTLRCDPISGHDNLYWYRRVMGKEIKFLLHFVKESKQDESGMPNNRFLAERTGGTYSTLKVQPAELEDSGVYFCASRTGESYEQYFGPGTRLTVT.

On this clone: Other DNA sequences in the sample encode the same CDR3. The rearrangement links TRBV30 to TRBJ2-1; 8 nucleotides agree with TRBD2. V lost 1 base, J lost 0 bases, and 11 bases stayed unmatched. In germline, CDR1 is GTSNPN, CDR2 SVGIG (reference sequence). This CDR3 is built from 18 residues. The CDR3 region is CAWSGERGPLSSYNEQFF. The CDR3 DNA reads TGTGCCTGGAGTGGGGAGCGGGGGCCCCTCAGCTCCTACAATGAGCAGTTCTTC.

Turning to this clone: Compared with germline, one end of the junction differs, possibly owing to a read error. The rearrangement uses TRBV18 and TRBJ2-1, with D tentatively TRBD1 (5 bases). The germline V gene has CDR1 KGHSH and CDR2 LQKENI. This CDR3 is 15 amino acids long. The CDR3: CASSQQVSSDNEQFF. CDR3 nucleotide sequence: TGTGCCAGCTCACAACAGGTTAGCTCCGACAATGAGCAGTTCTTC.

J is TRBJ1-2 and V is TRBV5-1; D is unclear. This CDR3 is built from 14 residues. The V and J ends lost 0 bases and 5 bases respectively, with 11 bases between them. Germline loops: CDR1 SGHRS, CDR2 YFSETQ. This CDR3 is CASSLDPTTYGYTF. The DNA for the CDR3 is TGCGCCAGCAGCTTGGATCCGACAACGTATGGCTACACCTTC. The full variable domain, with the rest looked up from reference TRBV5-1 and TRBJ1-2, is KAGVTQTPRYLIKTRGQQVTLSCSPISGHRSVSWYQQTPGQGLQFLFEYFSETQRNKGNFPGRFSGRQFSNSRSEMNVSTLELGDSALYLCASSLDPTTYGYTFGSGTRLTVV.

The rearrangement joins TRBV4-1 to TRBJ2-5, with D unresolved. Trimming removed 4 bases at V and 2 bases at J, with 11 bases between. The length of the CDR3 is 14 residues. Per the germline V gene, CDR1 is MGHRA and CDR2 is YSYEKL. The CDR3 loop is CASSRMAVQETQYF. DNA for the CDR3: TGCGCCAGCAGCCGGATGGCGGTTCAAGAGACCCAGTACTTC.

This chain joins TRBV19 and TRBJ1-4; D may be TRBD1 (6 bases). In germline, CDR1 is LNHDA, CDR2 SQIVND (reference sequence). The CDR3 runs 15 residues. Between the trimmed V and J ends, which lost 3 bases and 8 bases, there was a span of 16 bases. CDR3 region: CASSIDGTGWEKLFF. The CDR3 bases are TGTGCCAGTAGTATTGACGGAACAGGGTGGGAAAAACTGTTTTTT. Variable domain in full (rest from reference TRBV19 and TRBJ1-4): DGGITQSPKYLFRKEGQNVTLSCEQNLNHDAMYWYRQDPGQGLRLIYYSQIVNDFQKGDIAEGYSVSREKKESFPLTVTSAQKNPTAFYLCASSIDGTGWEKLFFGSGTQLSVL.

The chain carries TRBV29-1 and TRBJ2-5; possible D gene TRBD1, 6 bases. CDR1 and CDR2 from the germline V gene are SQVTM and ANQGSEA. Trimming took off 4 bases at V and 2 bases at J, with 11 bases between the two ends. The CDR3 loop spans 13 amino acids. CDR3 in amino acids: CSVAKGQQETQYF. The CDR3, as DNA: TGCAGCGTTGCGAAAGGACAGCAAGAGACCCAGTACTTC.

The V gene is TRBV5-1, the J gene TRBJ1-1; 7 bases line up with TRBD1. After removal of 7 bases from V and 1 base from J, the junction contained 4 bases not matched to a gene. Germline V gene lookup returns CDR1 SGHRS and CDR2 YFSETQ. The CDR3 loop spans 13 amino acids. CDR3 coding DNA: TGCGCCAGCTCCAGGGGGTGGAACACTGAAGCTTTCTTT. Translated, it gives CASSRGWNTEAFF.

The chain links TRBV6-5 to TRBJ1-5; 7 bases are a match to TRBD1. With 5 bases clipped from V and 2 bases from J, the junction kept 3 bases outside the gene matches. This CDR3 has 14 residues. Germline-derived CDR1 and CDR2 are MNHEY and SVGAGI. In DNA form, the CDR3 reads TGTGCCAGCAGTCGACAGGGCGGCAATCAGCCCCAGCATTTT. Translation: CASSRQGGNQPQHF.

V and J are TRBV28 and TRBJ1-4; D gene unclear. The germline V gene has CDR1 MDHEN and CDR2 SYDVKM. The V and J ends lost 7 bases and 10 bases respectively, with 19 bases between them. The CDR3 has 14 residues. CDR3 coding DNA: TGTGCCAGCACAGACGGAAGGGTAGAGGGAAAACTGTTTTTT. Translating gives CASTDGRVEGKLFF.

The chain uses TRBV19 and TRBJ1-5; 8 bases are shared with TRBD1. The CDR3 is 14 residues long. Germline values: CDR1 LNHDA, CDR2 SQIVND (reference sequence). V trimming: 3 bases; J trimming: 5 bases; junction bases outside the gene matches: 3. This chain's CDR3 is CASSIGQGHQPQHF. The CDR3 region has the DNA TGTGCCAGTAGTATCGGACAGGGACATCAGCCCCAGCATTTT.

This chain links TRBV13 with TRBJ1-1; D might be TRBD1 (5 bases). This CDR3 is 14 amino acids long. V was clipped by 5 bases and J by 0 bases, with 10 bases between them. Germline CDR1 and CDR2: PRHDT and FYEKMQ (reference sequence). In DNA, the CDR3 is TGTGCCAGCAGCCCCGGGGGGATGAACACTGAAGCTTTCTTT. Its protein is CASSPGGMNTEAFF. Full variable domain (rest looked up from reference TRBV13 and TRBJ1-1): AAGVIQSPRHLIKEKRETATLKCYPIPRHDTVYWYQQGPGQDPQFLISFYEKMQSDKGSIPDRFSAQQFSDYHSELNMSSLELGDSALYFCASSPGGMNTEAFFGQGTRLTVV.

The chain links TRBV6-5 to TRBJ1-2; D call uncertain. The CDR3 sequence is 15 residues long. The V end lost 3 bases, the J end lost 0 bases, and 11 bases lay between the germline ends. Germline V CDR1 and CDR2: MNHEY, SVGAGI. The CDR3 sequence is CASSYLSSSNYGYTF. Written as DNA, the CDR3 is TGTGCCAGCAGTTATTTGTCTTCTTCTAACTATGGCTACACCTTC.

V is TRBV5-1 and J is TRBJ1-5; the D is unclear. There are 14 residues in the CDR3. Germline V gives CDR1 SGHRS, CDR2 YFSETQ. The V end lost 0 bases, the J end lost 7 bases, and 11 bases lay between the germline ends. The chain's CDR3 is CASSLDGGSQPQHF. Written as DNA, the CDR3 is TGCGCCAGCAGCTTGGATGGCGGTTCCCAGCCCCAGCATTTT.